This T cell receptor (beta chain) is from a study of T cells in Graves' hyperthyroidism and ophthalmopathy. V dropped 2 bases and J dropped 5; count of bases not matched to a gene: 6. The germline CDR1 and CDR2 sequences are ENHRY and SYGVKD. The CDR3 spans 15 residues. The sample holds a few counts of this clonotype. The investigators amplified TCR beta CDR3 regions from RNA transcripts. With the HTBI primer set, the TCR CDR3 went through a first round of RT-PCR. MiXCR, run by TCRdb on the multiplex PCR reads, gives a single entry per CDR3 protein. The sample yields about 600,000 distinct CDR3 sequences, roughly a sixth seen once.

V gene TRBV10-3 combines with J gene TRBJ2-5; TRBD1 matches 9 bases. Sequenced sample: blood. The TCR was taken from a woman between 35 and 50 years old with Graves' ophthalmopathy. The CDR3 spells CAISELGQGSETQYF. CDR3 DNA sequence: TGTGCCATCAGTGAGCTCGGACAGGGGAGTGAGACCCAGTACTTC.